This T cell receptor beta chain came from a study of control samples from healthy donors and cancer patients. Trimming cost V 3 bases and J 0 bases, with 7 bases left between them. The germline V gene encodes CDR1 SNHLY and CDR2 FYNNEI. The CDR3 extends over 14 amino acids. The table came from immunoSEQ multiplex PCR; TCRdb's copy has only in-frame clones and leaves some out. The data hold 100,000 to 150,000 clones, with roughly 90% observed a single time. The sequenced material came from blood. The genes are TRBV2 and TRBJ2-3; D gene ambiguous. This TCR was recovered from a middle-aged man in good health. CDR3 DNA sequence: TGTGCCAGCAGTGATGCTAGAAGCACAGATACGCAGTATTTT. This sequence encodes CASSDARSTDTQYF.